These T cell receptor beta chains were read from a single sample in a study of cytomegalovirus exposure and HLA in healthy donors. Assay used: immunoSEQ multiplex PCR; TCRdb lists only in-frame clones, some missing. The sample has 150,000 to 200,000 clones; 85% are singletons. The material sequenced was PBMCs. Receptors were obtained from a woman in her forties or fifties in good health and CMV-seronegative. Both conserved end residues are part of each CDR3. D genes are given only for firm matches. The size field is filled for only some rows; it gives once, few, many or a size class.

>TRBJ2-2|TRBD2|TRBV29-1|-
CSVGGLAGGIGELFF
>TRBJ1-1|-|TRBV27|-
CASSSGLMNTEAFF
>TRBJ2-1|TRBD2|TRBV5-8|-
CAGGRVGEQFF
>TRBJ2-6|-|TRBV6-5|-
CASSSVDYSGANVLTF
>TRBJ1-2|TRBD1|TRBV28|-
CASSLLDRGDGYTF
>TRBJ1-6|TRBD1|TRBV28|-
CASRGQTGNSPLHF
>TRBJ1-2|TRBD1|TRBV6-1|once
CASRNRGLGYTF
>TRBJ2-3|TRBD2|TRBV7-9|-
CASSLLSLAGDTQYF
>TRBJ1-5|-|TRBV14|-
CASSQENRRSDNQPQHF
>TRBJ1-1|TRBD1|TRBV4-2|-
CASSQDVGQIKAFF
>TRBJ1-1|-|TRBV9|few
CASSVPLGAGTEAFF
>TRBJ2-7|TRBD2|TRBV7-9|-
CSSSSGGFHEQYF
>TRBJ1-2|-|TRBV21-1|-
CASSRIGTYNYGYTF
>TRBJ2-3|-|TRBV19|-
CASSIVHRGTDTQYF
>TRBJ2-7|TRBD1|TRBV6-6|-
CASSYYGTGVNGQYF
>TRBJ2-7|-|TRBV7-7|-
CASSFGREITEQYF
>TRBJ2-3|TRBD2|TRBV15|-
CATSRRAQRAGVPDTQYF
>TRBJ2-3|TRBD1|TRBV18|-
CASSHGQGGTDTQYF
>TRBJ1-2|TRBD1|TRBV30|-
CAWSTTRQGTHGYTF
>TRBJ2-1|-|TRBV7-8|-
CASSLVRGSSYNEQFF
>TRBJ2-3|TRBD2|TRBV5-1|-
CASSEGTSESDTQYF
>TRBJ2-1|TRBD1|TRBV6-6|-
CASRGQVNNEQFF
>TRBJ1-3|-|TRBV28|once
CASSQGGLSGNTIYF
>TRBJ2-1|-|TRBV2|-
CASRLQGPPYNEQFF
>TRBJ2-1|TRBD2|TRBV5-1|-
CASSLSGREGNEQFF
>TRBJ2-6|-|TRBV21-1|-
CASSAGQGANGANVLTF
>TRBJ2-5|TRBD1|TRBV7-2|once
CASSAARGRAETQYF
>TRBJ2-2|TRBD2|TRBV7-3|-
CASSPSGLAGGPGTGELFF
>TRBJ2-2|TRBD1|TRBV6-5|-
CASSHRDRNTGELFF
>TRBJ1-4|-|TRBV5-5|-
CASSFSTNEKLFF
>TRBJ2-7|TRBD2|TRBV7-8|-
CASSSRLAGGPSSYEQYF
>TRBJ2-7|-|TRBV7-3|-
CASSLASSYEQYF
>TRBJ1-1|TRBD1|TRBV5-1|-
CASSPDRGVIGTEAFF
>TRBJ2-5|-|TRBV5-5|-
CASSSPRTGVGTQYF
>TRBJ2-7|TRBD1|TRBV6-1|few
CASSVDRFVDEQYF
>TRBJ2-7|-|TRBV6-1|-
CASTFTGGYEQYF
>TRBJ2-7|-|TRBV11-3|-
CASSLDSYEQYF
>TRBJ1-1|TRBD1|TRBV14|once
CASSRGTGTEAFF
>TRBJ2-7|TRBD2|TRBV11-2|-
CASSSHSGRDITYEQYF
>TRBJ2-7|TRBD2|TRBV28|-
CASSSPSLAGVSYEQYF
>TRBJ1-1|-|TRBV7-2|-
CASSLGAGVVNTEAFF
>TRBJ2-7|TRBD1|TRBV19|-
CASSNSGTGAPYEQYF
>TRBJ1-2|TRBD1|TRBV4-2|-
CASSQVKGQGPNYGYTF
>TRBJ1-1|-|TRBV28|-
CASSFRPHTNTEAFF
>-|TRBD2|TRBV6-5|-
CASSYGTSGRNYEQYF
>TRBJ1-1|-|TRBV2|-
CASSEQGQGGTEAFF
>TRBJ2-5|-|TRBV5-1|-
CASSLTPRPGRGEETQYF
>TRBJ1-6|-|TRBV2|once
CASTNSPLHF
>TRBJ2-7|-|TRBV29-1|-
CSVGTENPPYEQYF